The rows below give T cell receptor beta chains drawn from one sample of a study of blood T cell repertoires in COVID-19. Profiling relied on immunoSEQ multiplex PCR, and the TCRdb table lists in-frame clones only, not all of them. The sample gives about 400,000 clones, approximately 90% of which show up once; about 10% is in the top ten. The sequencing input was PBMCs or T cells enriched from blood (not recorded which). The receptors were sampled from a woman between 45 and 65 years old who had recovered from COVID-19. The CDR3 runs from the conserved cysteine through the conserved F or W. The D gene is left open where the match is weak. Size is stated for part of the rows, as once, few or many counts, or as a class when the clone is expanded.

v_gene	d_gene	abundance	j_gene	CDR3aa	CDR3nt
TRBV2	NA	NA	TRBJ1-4	CASNERGTTNEKLFF	TGTGCCAGCAACGAAAGGGGTACAACTAATGAAAAACTGTTTTTT
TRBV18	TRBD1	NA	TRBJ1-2	CASSPGQVLNNYGYTF	TGTGCCAGCTCACCCGGACAGGTGCTAAATAACTATGGCTACACCTTC
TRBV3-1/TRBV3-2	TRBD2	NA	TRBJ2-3	CASSQDQLRGDTGTQYF	TGTGCCAGCAGCCAAGATCAGTTGCGGGGGGACACGGGTACGCAGTATTTT
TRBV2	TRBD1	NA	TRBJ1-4	CASSRPGQLNEKLFF	TGTGCCAGCAGTAGGCCGGGACAGTTGAATGAAAAACTGTTTTTT
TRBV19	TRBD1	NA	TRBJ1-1	CASVPGGLSTEAFF	TGTGCCAGTGTCCCAGGGGGCTTGAGCACTGAAGCTTTCTTT
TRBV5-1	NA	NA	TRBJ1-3	CASSYGESGNTIYF	TGCGCCAGCAGCTACGGGGAGTCTGGAAACACCATATATTTT
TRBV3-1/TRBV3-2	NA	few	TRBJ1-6	CASSQGGAWNSPLHF	TGTGCCAGCAGCCAAGGCGGGGCATGGAATTCACCCCTCCACTTT
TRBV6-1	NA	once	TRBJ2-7	CASSESMSSYEQYF	TGTGCCAGCAGTGAATCGATGAGCTCCTACGAGCAGTACTTC
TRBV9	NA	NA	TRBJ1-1	CASSGLGQMNTEAFF	TGTGCCAGCAGCGGGTTAGGACAGATGAACACTGAAGCTTTCTTT
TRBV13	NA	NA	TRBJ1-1	CASSQTRDTIF	TGTGCCAGCAGCCAAACCCGGGACACGATATTT
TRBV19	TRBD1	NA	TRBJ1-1	CASSRTGPMNTEAFF	TGTGCCAGTAGCCGGACAGGCCCGATGAACACTGAAGCTTTCTTT
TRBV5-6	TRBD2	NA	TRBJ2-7	CASSPWAGGPYEQYF	TGTGCCAGCAGCCCGTGGGCGGGGGGTCCCTACGAGCAGTACTTC
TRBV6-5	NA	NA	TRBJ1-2	CASSATREAYYGYTF	TGTGCCAGCAGCGCCACAAGGGAGGCCTACTATGGCTACACCTTC
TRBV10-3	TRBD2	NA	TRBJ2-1	CAISESARGGLNEQFF	TGTGCCATCAGTGAGTCGGCGCGGGGGGGACTAAATGAGCAGTTCTTC
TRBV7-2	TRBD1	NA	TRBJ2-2	CASSPTGGNTGELFF	TGTGCCAGCAGCCCGACAGGGGGCAACACCGGGGAGCTGTTTTTT
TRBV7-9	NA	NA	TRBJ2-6	CASSLSLSGANVLTF	TGTGCCAGCAGCTTATCATTGTCTGGGGCCAACGTCCTGACTTTC